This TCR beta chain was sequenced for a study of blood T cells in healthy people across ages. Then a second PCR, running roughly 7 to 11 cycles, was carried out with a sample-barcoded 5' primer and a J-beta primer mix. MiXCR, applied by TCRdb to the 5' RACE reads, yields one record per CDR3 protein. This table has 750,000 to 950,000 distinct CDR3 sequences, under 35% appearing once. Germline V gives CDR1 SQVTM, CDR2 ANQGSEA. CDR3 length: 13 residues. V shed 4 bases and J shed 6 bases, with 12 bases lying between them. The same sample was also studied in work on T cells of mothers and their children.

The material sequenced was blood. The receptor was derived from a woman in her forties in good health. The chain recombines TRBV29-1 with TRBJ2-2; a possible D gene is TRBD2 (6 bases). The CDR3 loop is CSVGFSGAGELFF. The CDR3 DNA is TGCAGCGTTGGTTTTAGCGGCGCCGGGGAGCTGTTTTTT.